The 4 T cell receptor beta chains in this list originate from one sample, sequenced in a study of monozygotic twins with inflammatory bowel disease. From its re-call of the 5' RACE reads, TCRdb lists each CDR3 protein once, without DNA. This repertoire includes some 440,000 distinct CDR3 sequences. Sequencing input: blood. The origin of the receptors is a human donor with ulcerative colitis or Crohn's disease, or a healthy co-twin of an affected twin (not recorded which).

The V and J genes are TRBV5-1 and TRBJ1-1; TCRdb picks TRBD1, but there is no DNA to check that call. The V gene's germline CDR1 is SGHRS and CDR2 YFSETQ. This CDR3 is 20 amino acids long. The CDR3 is CASSLDRRVGRADAATEAFF.

V and J are TRBV25-1 and TRBJ1-2; no DNA is available, so the TRBD1 call from TCRdb remains unchecked. The CDR3 totals 13 residues. Per the germline V gene, CDR1 is MGHDK and CDR2 is SYGVNS. The CDR3 sequence: CASSAGPGVGYTF.

The J gene is TRBJ2-7, the V gene TRBV10-3. CDR1 and CDR2 from the germline V gene are ENHRY and SYGVKD. The CDR3 sequence is 15 residues long. CDR3 region: CAISELDFGAYEQYF.

J is TRBJ2-3 and V is TRBV18; TCRdb lists TRBD1, though no DNA is available to test this call. CDR1 KGHSH and CDR2 LQKENI come from the germline V gene. The CDR3 runs 13 residues. The CDR3: CASSPHQGDTQYF.